The source of this T cell receptor (beta chain) is a study of shared clonotypes between healthy human individuals (dated by TCRdb to the early 2020s). In terms of the full investigation: The cohort comprised two women and a few men aged 18 to 49 years. Libraries were prepared and TCR repertoires were sequenced by different laboratories using diverse techniques, in order to increase sequencing depth and limit assay-specific biases. Per donor, three plates each were used for CD4 naive and CD4 memory, two for CD8 naive, and one for CD8 memory. Blood TCR repertoires of roughly five healthy adults were deeply sequenced to estimate repertoire size and the extent of clonotype sharing between individuals. Leukapheresis yielded between about 0.94 and 9.5 billion PBMCs per donor.

The germline V gene yields WSHSY for CDR1 and SAAADI for CDR2. From its cysteine to its phenylalanine, the CDR3 spans 15 amino acids. Of all the DNA, just the CDR3 is kept, 45 bases in frame from base 1. V loses 6 bases, J loses 0 bases, and the germline ends lie 14 bases apart. As for this clone: There is no known antigen for this receptor. No quality values exist for individual bases; no much larger clone is one base distant.

On the study overall, not on this receptor specifically: Even with the large sequencing depth, rarefaction of the sorted-subset datasets indicated that sequencing was incomplete. Based on pairwise subsampling, the degree of clonotype sharing among donors was expected to be affected by sequencing depth. Across a few donors, 4.5% to 6.5% of naive CD4, over 3% of naive CD8, 2.3% of memory CD4, and about 0.44% of memory CD8 clonotypes were shared. Larger estimated clonotype richness was generally found for naive subsets than for memory subsets. The genetic and exposure-history diversity represented was limited by the small number of donors. Higher generation probabilities were observed for clonotypes shared by all four sorted-subset donors than for non-shared clonotypes. Sampling was restricted to blood, and TCR repertoires in tissue are likely to differ from TCR repertoires in blood.

Using the deep immunoSEQ assay, multiplex PCR amplified TCR CDR3 regions from genomic DNA. Extracted genomic DNA from each cell subset was spread evenly across all wells of several immunoSEQ 96-well plates, with each plate serving as a replicate. For sorted subsets, each replicate PCR was loaded with around 200 ng genomic DNA, equivalent to 25,000 to 35,000 T cell genomes. Purified libraries were measured with a Qubit 3.0 fluorometer, size-checked on a Bioanalyzer 2100, and measured again with the KAPA Library Quantification kit. A separate single-read 150-cycle Illumina NextSeq 550 flow cell was used to sequence each immunoSEQ 96-well plate. The study's own analysis went as follows. Because the immunoSEQ output included only junctional sequences and no quality scores, the filtering could not be the same as the filtering used for full-length reads. Sequences were annotated with PyIR, a Python wrapper for IgBLAST v1.9, using IMGT germline references to assign V/J genes and CDR3. Reads were removed for weak V/J assignments (E-value above 1e-6), missing CDR3, stop codons, out-of-frame junctions, or ambiguous translated residues. V3J clonotypes were defined as sequences sharing an identical inferred V gene, J gene, and CDR3 amino acid sequence. To compute the percentage overlap between repertoires, the number of shared unique clonotypes was divided by the size of the smaller repertoire. Repertoire richness was assessed with RTK rarefaction, the Chao1 estimator, and Recon v2.1 estimates of unobserved clonotypes. Generation probabilities were computed with OLGA for all TCRbeta clonotypes obtained by the gDNA method from several donors. TCRdb holds this immuneACCESS table with in-frame rearrangements only. Some clones are missing; in checked studies, unresolved V genes explain under half, and the rest has no known cause. That table furnishes V, J and clone size, whereas the DNA furnished D and trimming. The sample table shows some 2,100,000 clones, and approximately 94% are seen once. Together, the top ten hold more than 1.5% of the sample.

CD8 naive samples consisted of CD45RO-negative cells that were positively selected for CCR7, yielding a CD45RA+CCR7+ population without TemRA cells. Healthy HIV-negative adults with no recently reported acute infections or vaccinations were included as donors. Only Caucasian adults living in Nashville, Tennessee, USA were represented among the donors. Blood was collected by leukapheresis, and PBMCs were isolated by Ficoll-Histopaque density gradient centrifugation and then cryopreserved in liquid nitrogen vapor phase. Purity and quantity of every magnetically sorted T cell population were checked by analytical flow cytometry. Genomic DNA was isolated from each sorted fraction and quantified by UV absorbance on a Nanodrop 2000c.

The source material was naive CD8+ T cells from PBMCs. The meaning of the sample's cell subset or site label: CD45RA+CCR7+. The clonotype was recovered from a man between 18 and 29 years old in good health. Some clones in this sample may be carry-over from other donors' samples. In this chain, TRBV10-2 is recombined with TRBJ1-1, with a tentative D gene TRBD1 over 6 matching bases. The bases read TGCGCCAGCAGGGACAGACCTTTAATGAACACTGAAGCTTTCTTT. The encoded protein is CASRDRPLMNTEAFF.